The 10 T cell receptor beta chains in this list originate from one sample, sequenced in a study of T-cell memory formation after mild COVID-19. MiXCR, run by TCRdb on the 5' RACE reads, gives a single entry per CDR3 protein. The sample lists 150,000 to 200,000 distinct CDR3 sequences; roughly 11% were seen once. Sequencing was performed on PBMCs or a T cell subset sorted from them (not recorded which). The receptors stem from a man aged 18 to 30 who had mild COVID-19 (a few samples of this study predate the infection). Cell type and time point are not known.

The V call is TRBV6-5, the J call TRBJ2-1; 8 bases are shared with TRBD2. CDR1 and CDR2 (germline): MNHEY, SVGAGI. The CDR3 length is 18 residues. Trimming took 8 bases from V and 2 from J; bases not matched to a gene: 17. CDR3 protein: CASFGTSGGGRAYNEQFF. CDR3 DNA sequence: TGTGCCAGCTTTGGGACCTCCGGGGGGGGGCGTGCCTACAATGAGCAGTTCTTC.

Turning to this clonotype: The junction does not match germline at one end; this may be a read error. The V and J genes are TRBV6-6 and TRBJ2-1; 12 bases fit TRBD2. The CDR3 sequence is 14 residues long. Germline V gives CDR1 MNHNY, CDR2 SVGAGI (reference sequence). The CDR3, as DNA: TGTGCCAGCAGTTACACATCACTAGCGGGGGGCTACGCCTTC. It translates to CASSYTSLAGGYAF.

This clonotype was counted between two and nine times. This chain links TRBV4-2 with TRBJ2-5; a possible D gene is TRBD1 (7 bases). V was pared by 4 bases and J by 7 bases, with 10 bases between. CDR1 and CDR2 (germline): LGHNA, YNFKEQ. The length of the CDR3 is 12 residues. This CDR3 reads CASSPQGGTQYF. The CDR3 coding sequence is TGTGCCAGCAGCCCTCAGGGGGGGACCCAGTACTTC.

This clonotype occurred a few times. V and J are TRBV6-2 or TRBV6-3 and TRBJ1-6; 8 bases are shared with TRBD1. CDR1 and CDR2 (germline): MNHEY, SVGEGT. The CDR3 contains 15 residues. The V and J ends lost 10 bases and 5 bases, in that order; junction bases with no gene match: 10. CDR3 in DNA: TGTGCCACCCTCAGGGGGCCCGCGGATAATTCACCCCTCCACTTT. Amino acid sequence: CATLRGPADNSPLHF.

The chain has TRBV7-2 and TRBJ2-1; no reliable D call. The germline V gene has CDR1 SGHTA and CDR2 FQGNSA. The CDR3 contains 15 residues. V shed 5 bases and J shed 0 bases, with 11 bases lying between them. The CDR3 loop is CASSPFKGSYNEQFF. CDR3 DNA sequence: TGTGCCAGCAGCCCCTTCAAAGGCTCCTACAATGAGCAGTTCTTC.

V and J are TRBV5-1 and TRBJ2-5; possible D gene TRBD1, 5 bases. This CDR3 region has 13 residues. Germline assignment: CDR1 SGHRS and CDR2 YFSETQ. V lost 0 bases, J lost 5 bases, and 8 bases lay in between. The CDR3 reads CASSLARDETQYF. The CDR3 region has the DNA TGCGCCAGCAGCTTGGCCAGGGATGAGACCCAGTACTTC.

This clonotype has a count of ten or more. The chain joins TRBV9 to TRBJ1-2; 7 bases match TRBD1. The length of the CDR3 is 15 residues. In germline, CDR1 is SGDLS, CDR2 YYNGEE. V shed 2 bases and J 2 bases; nucleotides not matched to a gene: 6. The CDR3 sequence is CASSVSSGQNYGYTF. The CDR3 DNA follows: TGTGCCAGCAGCGTCTCTTCGGGACAGAACTATGGCTACACCTTC.

This clonotype turned up a few times. V is TRBV29-1 and J is TRBJ2-3; 7 positions agree with TRBD2. V was clipped by 3 bases and J by 3 bases; unmatched bases: 3. The CDR3 is 13 residues long. Germline lookup yields CDR1 SQVTM and CDR2 ANQGSEA. CDR3 sequence: CSVDSGATDTQYF. CDR3 nucleotide sequence: TGCAGCGTTGACAGCGGGGCGACAGATACGCAGTATTTT.

The chain recombines TRBV2 with TRBJ2-3; D may be TRBD1 (6 bases). The germline gives CDR1 SNHLY, CDR2 FYNNEI. The V and J ends lost 3 bases and 4 bases respectively, with 11 bases between them. The length of the CDR3 is 14 residues. CDR3 protein: CASSEWGRSDTQYF. CDR3 nucleotide sequence: TGTGCCAGCAGTGAGTGGGGGCGGTCAGATACGCAGTATTTT.

This clonotype was detected only a few times. The J gene is TRBJ1-2, the V gene TRBV7-2; D is ambiguous. Germline lookup yields CDR1 SGHTA and CDR2 FQGNSA. V shed 5 bases and J shed 3 bases, with 10 bases lying between them. The CDR3 extends over 13 amino acids. DNA for the CDR3: TGTGCCAGCAGCCTCGAAGTCCACTATGGCTACACCTTC. Its protein is CASSLEVHYGYTF. Combining the CDR3 with reference TRBV7-2 and TRBJ1-2 gives the whole variable domain GAGVSQSPSNKVTEKGKDVELRCDPISGHTALYWYRQSLGQGLEFLIYFQGNSAPDKSGLPSDRFSAERTGGSVSTLTIQRTQQEDSAVYLCASSLEVHYGYTFGSGTRLTVV.